This TCR beta chain stems from a study of CD8+CD57+ T cells in acquired aplastic anemia. TCR beta VDJ and CDR3 profiles were obtained from a genomic DNA template. Each CDR3 protein is one row after TCRdb ran MiXCR on the reads. The repertoire has 200,000 to 300,000 distinct CDR3 sequences, approximately 86% of them found once; the top ten carry about 41%. To note about this clonotype: One junction end does not reproduce the germline sequence, and a read error may be involved.

The CDR3 runs to 16 residues. Germline CDR1 LNHNV, CDR2 YYDKDF (reference sequence). Patients who underwent sequencing had shown CD8+CD57+ cell expansion by flow cytometry. As a group, the patients uniformly had severe acquired aplastic anemia. The receptor's source is a human donor with aplastic anemia. V is TRBV15 and J is TRBJ2-1, with a possible D match to TRBD1 (6 bases). Material: sorted CD4+, CD8+, or CD8+CD57+ T cells (not recorded which) from PBMCs. CDR3 sequence: CASSQADREKQNEQFF. Written as DNA, the CDR3 is TGTGCCAGCAGCCAGGCGGACAGAGAAAAACAGAATGAGCAGTTCTTC.